Listed below are T cell receptor beta chains from one sample, sequenced in a study of PD-L1 blockade in urothelial cancer. The protocol was immunoSEQ multiplex PCR, while the TCRdb copy is restricted to in-frame clones and leaves out a portion. The table includes fewer than 50,000 clones, about 90% detected once. This material consisted of PBMCs, taken around atezolizumab (anti-PD-L1) treatment. Every receptor here comes from an older man with urothelial cancer. Each CDR3 is given with its conserved first and last residue. Fields, in order: clone size, CDR3 length, V gene, J gene, D gene, CDR3 DNA, CDR3 protein. A D gene is named only where the DNA matches it firmly. The size field is filled for only some rows; it gives once, few, many or a size class.

>once|16|TRBV29-1|TRBJ2-5|NA
TGCAGCGTTGAAGAAATCGGCGGCATGTACCAAGAGACCCAGTACTTC
CSVEEIGGMYQETQYF
>NA|16|TRBV19|TRBJ1-4|TRBD1
TGTGCCAGTACCCGAAAAACCGGGACAGGTACAGAAAAACTGTTTTTT
CASTRKTGTGTEKLFF
>NA|19|TRBV5-1|TRBJ2-6|TRBD2
TGCGCCAGCAGCCCCGGGCCCGAGCGGGGTAGCTCTGGGGCCAACGTCCTGACTTTC
CASSPGPERGSSGANVLTF
>once|15|TRBV28|TRBJ2-1|TRBD2
TGTGCCAGCAGCACTAGCGGAGGTGGGGTCGATGAGCAGTTCTTC
CASSTSGGGVDEQFF
>NA|17|TRBV5-1|TRBJ2-2|TRBD2
TGCGCCAGCAGCTTGTATTTGAGCGGGAGGGATACCGGGGAGCTGTTTTTT
CASSLYLSGRDTGELFF
>NA|14|TRBV2|TRBJ2-3|TRBD2
TGTGCCAGCAGCAAGCGGGAGAGCACAGATACGCAGTATTTT
CASSKRESTDTQYF
>NA|15|TRBV19|TRBJ1-1|NA
TGTGCCAGTAGTATAGTGGGCAGCCCTAACACTGAAGCTTTCTTT
CASSIVGSPNTEAFF
>NA|15|TRBV16|TRBJ2-1|TRBD1
TGTGCCAGCAGCACAGGGGGCAGGTGGTCGAATGAGCAGTTCTTC
CASSTGGRWSNEQFF
>NA|13|TRBV7-2|TRBJ2-5|TRBD1
TGTGCCAGCAGCCGGGACAGGCAAGGGTCCCAGTACTTC
CASSRDRQGSQYF
>NA|15|TRBV28|TRBJ1-2|NA
TGTGCCAGCAGTTTTCCAACTACTGAGAACTATGGCTACACCTTC
CASSFPTTENYGYTF
>NA|15|TRBV7-9|TRBJ2-5|NA
TGTGCCAGCACCACGGGAAGCCGCCTGACGGAGACCCAGTACTTC
CASTTGSRLTETQYF
>NA|14|TRBV30|TRBJ2-7|NA
TGTGCCTGGAGTGTGTCTGGGACAATGAGCGAGCAGTACTTC
CAWSVSGTMSEQYF
>NA|14|TRBV29-1|TRBJ2-3|TRBD2
TGCAGCGTTCCGACTAGCGGGACCTCAGATACGCAGTATTTT
CSVPTSGTSDTQYF
>NA|16|TRBV5-1|TRBJ2-7|NA
TGCGCCAGCAGCTTGGCCCCTAGCCGATTCGGCAACGAGCAGTACTTC
CASSLAPSRFGNEQYF
>NA|16|TRBV2|TRBJ2-1|TRBD1
TGTGCCAGCAGTGAAGCTAGAGGACAGGGGTACAATGAGCAGTTCTTC
CASSEARGQGYNEQFF
>NA|16|TRBV7-3|TRBJ2-2|NA
TGTGCCAGCAGCATCCCTTGGACAGAGGGTACCGGGGAGCTGTTTTTT
CASSIPWTEGTGELFF
>few|12|TRBV29-1|TRBJ1-1|NA
TGCAGCGCGAGAAGAGGGTCCACTGAAGCTTTCTTT
CSARRGSTEAFF
>NA|15|TRBV11-2|TRBJ2-3|TRBD2
TGTGCCAGCAGCTTTATAGCGGGGGGCACAGATACGCAGTATTTT
CASSFIAGGTDTQYF
>NA|15|TRBV19|TRBJ2-7|NA
TGTGCCAGTAGTATACGGGCCTCCGAGGGATCGGAGCAGTACTTC
CASSIRASEGSEQYF
>NA|16|TRBV6-5|TRBJ2-1|NA
TGTGCCAGCAGTTACTCGGTGGGGCCCTCCTACAATGAGCAGTTCTTC
CASSYSVGPSYNEQFF
>NA|16|TRBV11-2|TRBJ2-7|TRBD2
TGTGCCAGCAGCAAACCGGGGGGAGGATCTTGGTCGGAGCAGTACTTC
CASSKPGGGSWSEQYF
>NA|15|TRBV6-5|TRBJ2-3|TRBD2
TGTGCCAGCACGCGAGCGGGAGTGGGCGCAGATACGCAGTATTTT
CASTRAGVGADTQYF
>NA|16|TRBV28|TRBJ2-1|TRBD1
TGTGCCAGCAGTTTAGAGGCTCAGGGGGCCAGGAATGAGCAGTTCTTC
CASSLEAQGARNEQFF
>NA|16|TRBV6-6|TRBJ2-7|TRBD1
TGTGCCAGCAGTTCGGTGACCGGGACAGGGGAATACGAGCAGTACTTC
CASSSVTGTGEYEQYF
>NA|16|TRBV7-8|TRBJ2-5|NA
TGTGCCAGCAGCTCGGGGGGGGCGACACAGGGGGCGGCCCAGTACTTC
CASSSGGATQGAAQYF
>NA|14|TRBV21-1|TRBJ1-1|NA
TGTGCCAGCAGCAGACAGGGCGGAAACACTGAAGCTTTCTTT
CASSRQGGNTEAFF
>NA|16|TRBV6-4|TRBJ2-7|TRBD2
TGTGCCAGCAGCTTACTAGCGAACTCCCCCCTGTCCGAGCAGTACTTC
CASSLLANSPLSEQYF
>NA|15|TRBV6-5|TRBJ2-7|TRBD2
TGTGCCAGCAGCCCTAGACTAGCGGGAAGAGGCGAGCAGTACTTC
CASSPRLAGRGEQYF